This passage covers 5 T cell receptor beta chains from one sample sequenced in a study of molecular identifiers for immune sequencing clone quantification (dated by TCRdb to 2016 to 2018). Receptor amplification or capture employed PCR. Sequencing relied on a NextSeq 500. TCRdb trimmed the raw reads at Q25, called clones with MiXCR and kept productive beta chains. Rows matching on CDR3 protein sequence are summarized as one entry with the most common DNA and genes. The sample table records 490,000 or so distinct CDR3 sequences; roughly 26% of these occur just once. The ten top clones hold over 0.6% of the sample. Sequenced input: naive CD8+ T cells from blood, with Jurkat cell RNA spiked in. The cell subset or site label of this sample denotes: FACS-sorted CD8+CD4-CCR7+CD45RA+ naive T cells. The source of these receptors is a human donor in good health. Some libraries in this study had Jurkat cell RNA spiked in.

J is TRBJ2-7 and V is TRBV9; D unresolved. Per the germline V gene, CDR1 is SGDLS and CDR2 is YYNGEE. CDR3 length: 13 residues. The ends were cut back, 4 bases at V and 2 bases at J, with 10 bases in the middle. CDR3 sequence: CASSSDGPYEQYF. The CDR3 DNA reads TGTGCCAGCAGCTCAGACGGTCCCTACGAGCAGTACTTC.

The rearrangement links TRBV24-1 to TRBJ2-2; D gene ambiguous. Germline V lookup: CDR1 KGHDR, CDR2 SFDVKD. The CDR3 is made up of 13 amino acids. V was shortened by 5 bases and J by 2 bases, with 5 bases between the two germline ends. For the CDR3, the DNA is TGTGCCACCAGTGGTTTAAACACCGGGGAGCTGTTTTTT. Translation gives CATSGLNTGELFF.

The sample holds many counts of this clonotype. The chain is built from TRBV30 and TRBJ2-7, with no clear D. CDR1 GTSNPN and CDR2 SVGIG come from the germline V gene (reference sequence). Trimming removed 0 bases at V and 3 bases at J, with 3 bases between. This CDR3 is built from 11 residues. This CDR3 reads CAWSVYYEQYF. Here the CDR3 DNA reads TGTGCCTGGAGTGTCTACTACGAGCAGTACTTC.

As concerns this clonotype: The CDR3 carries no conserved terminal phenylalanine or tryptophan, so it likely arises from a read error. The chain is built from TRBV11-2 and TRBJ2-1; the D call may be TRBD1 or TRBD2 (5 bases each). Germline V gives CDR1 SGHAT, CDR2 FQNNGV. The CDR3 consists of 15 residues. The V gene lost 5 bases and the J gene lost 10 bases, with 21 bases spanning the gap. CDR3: CASSPRDAPAGEQFL. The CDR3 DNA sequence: TGTGCCAGCAGCCCCCGGGACGCCCCGGCCGGAGAGCAGTTCCTC.

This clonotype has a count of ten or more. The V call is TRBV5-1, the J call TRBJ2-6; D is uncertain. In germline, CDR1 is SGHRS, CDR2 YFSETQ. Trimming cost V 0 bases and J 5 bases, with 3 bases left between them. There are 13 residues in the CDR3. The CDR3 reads CASSLARANVLTF. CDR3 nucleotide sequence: TGCGCCAGCAGCTTGGCTCGGGCCAACGTCCTGACTTTC.